Reported below is one TCR beta chain. Its antigen remains unidentified. PCR was performed a second time for about 6 to 11 cycles using a sample-barcoded 5' primer and a J-beta primer mix. TCRdb independently ran MiXCR on the 5' RACE reads; one entry per CDR3 protein. The profile covers hundreds of thousands of distinct CDR3 sequences, with under 30% appearing a single time and approximately 2.9% taken by the ten largest. This entry belongs to a study of blood T cells in healthy people across ages. Per germline, CDR1 MNHNY and CDR2 SVGAGI (reference sequence). With 4 bases clipped from V and 0 bases from J, the junction kept 2 bases outside the gene matches. The CDR3 is 15 amino acids. The study's findings and limits: It was the long-lived donors that had more naive CD4+ cells and higher diversity than aged donors.

Another study also made use of these data, one on T cells of mothers and their children.

This TCR derives from a boy aged 10-17 years in good health. The specimen sequenced was blood. V gene TRBV6-6 combines with J gene TRBJ1-3, with TRBD1 matching 8 bases. CDR3 sequence reads: CASSWTGNSGNTIYF. In DNA, the CDR3 is TGTGCCAGCAGTTGGACAGGGAACTCTGGAAACACCATATATTTT.